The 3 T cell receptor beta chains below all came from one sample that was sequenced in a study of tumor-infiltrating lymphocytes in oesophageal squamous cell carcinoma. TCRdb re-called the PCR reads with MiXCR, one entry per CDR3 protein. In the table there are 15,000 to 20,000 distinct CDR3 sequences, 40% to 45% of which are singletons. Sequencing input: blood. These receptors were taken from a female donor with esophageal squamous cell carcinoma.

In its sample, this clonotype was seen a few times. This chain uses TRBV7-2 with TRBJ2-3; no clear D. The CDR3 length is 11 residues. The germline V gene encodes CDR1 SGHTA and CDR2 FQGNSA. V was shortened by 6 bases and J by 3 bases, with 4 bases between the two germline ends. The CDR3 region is CASRITDTQYF. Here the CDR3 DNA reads TGTGCCAGCAGGATTACAGATACGCAGTATTTT.

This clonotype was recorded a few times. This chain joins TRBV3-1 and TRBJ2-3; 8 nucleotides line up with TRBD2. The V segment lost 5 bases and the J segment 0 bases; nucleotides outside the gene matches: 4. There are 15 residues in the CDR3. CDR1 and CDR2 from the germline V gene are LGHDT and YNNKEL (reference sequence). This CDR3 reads CASSVGGGSTDTQYF. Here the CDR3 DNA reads TGTGCCAGCAGCGTCGGGGGGGGAAGCACAGATACGCAGTATTTT.

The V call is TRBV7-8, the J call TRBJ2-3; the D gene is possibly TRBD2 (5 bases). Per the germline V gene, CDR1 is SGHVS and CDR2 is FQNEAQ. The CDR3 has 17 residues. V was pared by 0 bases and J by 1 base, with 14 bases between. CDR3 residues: CASSLAVAGAGTDTQYF. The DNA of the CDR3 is TGTGCCAGCAGCTTAGCCGTAGCAGGAGCGGGCACAGATACGCAGTATTTT.